Listed below are T cell receptor beta chains from one sample, sequenced in a study of blood T cell repertoires in COVID-19. The protocol was immunoSEQ multiplex PCR, while the TCRdb copy is restricted to in-frame clones and leaves out a portion. The table includes approximately 300,000 clones, around 90% detected once. The sequenced sample consisted of peripheral blood. These receptors originate from a man in his fifties with active or convalescent COVID-19. CDR3s include the opening cysteine and the closing phenylalanine or tryptophan. A D gene is named only where the DNA matches it firmly. Clone size is stated in some rows and not others, as once, few, many or a class when expanded.

J | size | D | V | CDR3 | DNA
TRBJ2-3 | - | TRBD2 | TRBV11-2 | CASSDRTSGGDTQYF | TGTGCCAGCAGCGACAGGACTAGCGGTGGAGATACGCAGTATTTT
TRBJ2-3 | - | - | TRBV7-9 | CASSPGTLSTDTQYF | TGTGCCAGCAGCCCCGGGACTCTTAGCACAGATACGCAGTATTTT
TRBJ2-5 | - | TRBD1 | TRBV5-1 | CASSLGQQETQYF | TGCGCCAGCAGCCTGGGACAGCAAGAGACCCAGTACTTC
TRBJ1-1 | - | - | TRBV28 | CASQENTEAFF | TGTGCCAGCCAGGAGAACACTGAAGCTTTCTTT
TRBJ2-1 | once | - | TRBV6-6 | CASSPTGSGNEQFF | TGTGCCAGCAGCCCGACGGGGAGCGGCAATGAGCAGTTCTTC
TRBJ1-1 | - | - | TRBV7-3 | CASSLWANTEAFF | TGTGCCAGCAGCTTATGGGCGAACACTGAAGCTTTCTTT
TRBJ2-7 | - | - | TRBV10-3 | CAISNRNYEQYF | TGTGCCATCTCTAACAGGAACTACGAGCAGTACTTC
TRBJ2-3 | few | TRBD1 | TRBV30 | CAWTGGRDTQYF | TGTGCCTGGACAGGGGGACGGGATACGCAGTATTTT
TRBJ1-2 | - | - | TRBV24-1 | CATSDSNRVGYTF | TGTGCCACCAGTGATTCTAACAGGGTTGGCTACACCTTC
TRBJ1-1 | - | TRBD1 | TRBV10-3 | CAISEPLTTGRGEAFF | TGTGCCATCAGTGAGCCCCTAACGACAGGGAGAGGTGAAGCTTTCTTT
TRBJ1-1 | - | - | TRBV18 | CASSQGRGGTEAFF | TGTGCCAGCTCACAGGGACGGGGAGGCACTGAAGCTTTCTTT
TRBJ1-2 | few | TRBD1 | TRBV6-5 | CATRQGSFGYTF | TGTGCCACCCGACAGGGTTCTTTTGGCTACACCTTC
TRBJ1-2 | - | - | TRBV24-1 | CATSDLVQENYGYTF | TGTGCCACCAGTGATTTGGTACAGGAGAACTATGGCTACACCTTC
TRBJ1-2 | - | - | TRBV10-3 | CATIEETDLYGYTF | TGTGCCACCATCGAAGAGACAGATCTCTATGGCTACACCTTC
TRBJ2-1 | - | - | TRBV5-8 | CASSPNYNEQFF | TGTGCCAGCAGCCCAAACTACAATGAGCAGTTCTTC
TRBJ2-3 | - | TRBD2 | TRBV10-3 | CAIRTSVTDTQYF | TGTGCCATCAGGACTAGCGTCACAGATACGCAGTATTTT
TRBJ1-2 | - | TRBD1 | TRBV9 | CASSAGTVRTGGYTF | TGTGCCAGCAGCGCCGGGACAGTCAGAACGGGTGGCTACACCTTC
TRBJ2-7 | few | TRBD2 | TRBV5-4 | CASSSGTSGRYPYEQYF | TGTGCCAGCAGCTCTGGGACTAGCGGGAGATATCCCTACGAGCAGTACTTC
TRBJ2-7 | - | - | TRBV27 | CASSPGRLGGEQYF | TGTGCCAGCAGTCCCGGGCGACTAGGTGGCGAGCAGTACTTC
TRBJ2-3 | - | - | TRBV27 | CASSPRQGTDTQYF | TGTGCCAGCAGCCCCCGTCAGGGCACAGATACGCAGTATTTT
TRBJ2-3 | - | TRBD2 | TRBV11-2 | CASSYLRTSGGGTDTQYF | TGTGCCAGCAGCTACCTTAGGACTAGCGGGGGGGGCACAGATACGCAGTATTTT
TRBJ1-6 | - | TRBD1 | TRBV28 | CASSLSDRVGSPLHF | TGTGCCAGCAGTTTATCGGACAGGGTTGGATCACCCCTCCACTTT
TRBJ1-3 | - | - | TRBV9 | CASSPRVRNTIYF | TGTGCCAGCAGCCCGAGGGTTCGAAACACCATATATTTT
TRBJ1-1 | - | TRBD1 | TRBV5-4 | CASFGQGARGKAFF | TGTGCCAGCTTTGGACAGGGGGCGAGAGGAAAAGCTTTCTTT
TRBJ2-2 | - | - | TRBV10-3 | CAISRRVGVNTGELFF | TGTGCCATCTCTCGGAGGGTAGGGGTGAACACCGGGGAGCTGTTTTTT
TRBJ2-7 | - | TRBD1 | TRBV11-2 | CASSPLRTGTYEQYF | TGTGCCAGCAGCCCCCTACGGACAGGGACCTACGAGCAGTACTTC
TRBJ1-2 | - | - | TRBV7-2 | CASSLAMGGLNYGYTF | TGTGCCAGCAGCTTAGCGATGGGGGGACTTAACTATGGCTACACCTTC
TRBJ2-1 | - | TRBD2 | TRBV19 | CASSPGLAEPSSYNEQFF | TGTGCCAGTAGCCCGGGACTAGCGGAGCCGTCCTCCTACAATGAGCAGTTCTTC
TRBJ2-2 | - | TRBD1 | TRBV10-3 | CAITPGQGAGELFF | TGTGCCATCACACCGGGACAGGGGGCCGGGGAGCTGTTTTTT
TRBJ1-1 | - | TRBD1 | TRBV7-2 | CASSSDRVTEAFF | TGTGCCAGCAGCTCCGACAGGGTTACTGAAGCTTTCTTT
TRBJ1-2 | - | TRBD1 | TRBV2 | CASSEATGVANYGYTF | TGTGCCAGCAGTGAAGCGACAGGGGTAGCTAACTATGGCTACACCTTC